This TCR beta chain derives from a study of control samples from healthy donors and cancer patients. V lost 3 bases and J 2 bases, leaving 10 bases between the germline ends. This CDR3 spans 14 amino acids. In germline, CDR1 is MNHEY, CDR2 SVGAGI. Assay used: immunoSEQ multiplex PCR; TCRdb lists only in-frame clones, some missing. Of about 120,000 clones in the sample, 80% to 90% were seen once. The source of this sequence is a man between 60 and 75 years old in good health. This sequence joins TRBV6-5 and TRBJ1-2, with a tentative D call TRBD1 (5 bases). Specimen: blood. CDR3 sequence: CASSYVPGNYGYTF. In nucleotides, the CDR3 is TGTGCCAGCAGTTATGTTCCAGGGAACTATGGCTACACCTTC.